These 22 T cell receptor beta chains were sequenced from one sample in a study of CD8 T cells in ankylosing spondylitis. TCRdb reprocessed the 5' RACE reads via MiXCR and lists one record per CDR3 protein. In the table there are approximately 290,000 distinct CDR3 sequences, roughly 20% of which are singletons. Specimen: blood, either unsorted or a sorted T cell fraction (not recorded which). The receptors come from a female donor with ankylosing spondylitis or in good health (not recorded which).

The V gene is TRBV7-2, the J gene TRBJ1-4, with TRBD1 matching over 8 bases. Trimming at V came to 7 bases and at J to 5 bases, leaving 9 bases not matched to a gene. There are 15 residues in the CDR3. Germline lookup yields CDR1 SGHTA and CDR2 FQGNSA. In DNA form, the CDR3 reads TGTGCCAGCAACCCTGGGACAGGCATAAATGAAAAACTGTTTTTT. This encodes CASNPGTGINEKLFF.

This clonotype was seen repeatedly, ten times or more. The chain is built from TRBV28 and TRBJ1-5, with D hard to call. Germline V lookup: CDR1 MDHEN, CDR2 SYDVKM. This CDR3 comprises 11 residues. V dropped 4 bases and J dropped 7 bases, with 5 bases sitting between them. The CDR3 loop reads CASSSSQPQHF. The CDR3 DNA follows: TGTGCCAGCAGTTCCTCGCAGCCCCAGCATTTT.

This clonotype was seen a few times. The V gene is TRBV7-2, the J gene TRBJ2-5; D not certain. CDR1 is SGHTA, CDR2 FQGNSA, per germline. V was clipped by 4 bases and J by 0 bases, with 12 bases between them. This CDR3 comprises 15 residues. This CDR3 is CASSSSGSNQETQYF. The CDR3 nucleotides are TGTGCCAGCAGCTCATCGGGTAGTAACCAAGAGACCCAGTACTTC.

The rearrangement joins TRBV19 to TRBJ1-1; D may be TRBD1 (5 bases). The CDR3 length is 17 residues. Trimming cost V 7 bases and J 6 bases, with 27 bases left between them. Germline assignment: CDR1 LNHDA and CDR2 SQIVND (reference sequence). In nucleotides, the CDR3 is TGTGCCAGTATAAGTCGGGAGGAGGTTTTCAGGGTCGCTGAAGCTTTCTTT. Amino acid sequence: CASISREEVFRVAEAFF.

The sample holds a few counts of this clonotype. The V gene is TRBV27, the J gene TRBJ2-1, with no clear D. V was cut by 0 bases and J by 12 bases, with 9 bases left in between. This CDR3 spans 12 amino acids. The germline V gene encodes CDR1 MNHEY and CDR2 SMNVEV (reference sequence). DNA for the CDR3: TGTGCCAGCAGTTTATCCCGCATCCCGCAGTTCTTC. It translates to CASSLSRIPQFF.

This chain connects TRBV7-9 to TRBJ2-7; TRBD1 aligns across 7 bases. Germline lookup yields CDR1 SEHNR and CDR2 FQNEAQ (reference sequence). J gave up 0 bases and V 5 bases, and 4 bases lay outside the gene matches. There are 14 residues in the CDR3. The CDR3 region has the DNA TGTGCCAGCAGCCGCGGACAGGACTCCTACGAGCAGTACTTC. Translating it yields CASSRGQDSYEQYF.

This clonotype was counted only a few times. J is TRBJ2-5 and V is TRBV7-9; D not certain. The CDR3 consists of 16 residues. Germline V lookup: CDR1 SEHNR, CDR2 FQNEAQ (reference sequence). Deletions cut 6 bases from V and 2 bases from J, with 19 bases between. CDR3 sequence: CASSASRPAKQETQYF. As DNA, the CDR3 is TGTGCCAGCAGTGCAAGCCGGCCAGCTAAGCAAGAGACCCAGTACTTC. The full variable domain, with the rest looked up from reference TRBV7-9 and TRBJ2-5, is DTGVSQNPRHKITKRGQNVTFRCDPISEHNRLYWYRQTLGQGPEFLTYFQNEAQLEKSRLLSDRFSAERPKGSFSTLEIQRTEQGDSAMYLCASSASRPAKQETQYFGPGTRLLVL.

The chain combines TRBV12-3 or TRBV12-4 with TRBJ2-1, with 10 nucleotides matching TRBD2. The junction had 8 bases not matched to a gene; V was cut back by 3 bases and J by 9 bases. The CDR3 has 15 residues. CDR3 coding DNA: TGTGCCAGCAGTTTGGCACTTAGCGGGAGGTCTGAGCAGTTCTTC. Translation gives CASSLALSGRSEQFF.

The chain uses TRBV9 and TRBJ2-3, with D perhaps TRBD2 (5 bases). Germline V gene lookup returns CDR1 SGDLS and CDR2 YYNGEE. V lost 0 bases, J lost 5 bases, and 10 bases lay in between. The CDR3 length is 14 residues. CDR3 sequence reads: CASSVEGRGDTQYF. The CDR3 nucleotides are TGTGCCAGCAGCGTAGAGGGTCGGGGAGATACGCAGTATTTT.

This clonotype appeared many times. The CDR3 spells CATSSNNRDRGSYEQYF. The CDR3 region has the DNA TGTGCCACCAGCAGCAACAACCGGGACAGGGGATCCTACGAGCAGTACTTC. V is TRBV15 and J is TRBJ2-7; 10 bases map to TRBD1. Germline V gene sequence: CDR1 LNHNV, CDR2 YYDKDF (reference sequence). Trimming at V came to 3 bases and at J to 1 base, leaving 9 bases not matched to a gene. The CDR3 is 17 amino acids.

J is TRBJ2-1 and V is TRBV6-5; no definite D call. Trimming removed 6 bases from V and 5 bases from J, with 5 bases in between. The germline V gene has CDR1 MNHEY and CDR2 SVGAGI. CDR3 length: 11 residues. CDR3 in amino acids: CASSTDNEQFF. The CDR3 DNA reads TGTGCCAGCAGCACCGACAATGAGCAGTTCTTC.

This clonotype was detected a few times. The chain recombines TRBV2 with TRBJ1-2; weak D call: TRBD1 (5 bases). Germline V lookup: CDR1 SNHLY, CDR2 FYNNEI. V lost 10 bases and J lost 0, with 12 bases in between. This CDR3 contains 13 residues. CDR3 protein: CANRDLANYGYTF. The DNA of the CDR3 is TGTGCCAACCGGGACTTAGCTAACTATGGCTACACCTTC.

This chain joins TRBV13 and TRBJ2-3; D is possibly TRBD2 (5 bases). CDR3 length equals 16 residues. The germline V gene has CDR1 PRHDT and CDR2 FYEKMQ (reference sequence). V was trimmed by 5 bases and J by 1 base, leaving 16 bases between them. For the CDR3, the DNA is TGTGCCAGCAGCCCTTCGGGCGGGCTTGGCACAGATACGCAGTATTTT. It codes for CASSPSGGLGTDTQYF.

This chain connects TRBV28 to TRBJ2-5; D might be TRBD2 (5 bases). The CDR3 is made up of 13 amino acids. Germline CDR1 MDHEN, CDR2 SYDVKM. V shed 7 bases and J shed 0 bases, with 9 bases lying between them. CDR3 region: CASKRLHQETQYF. The CDR3 region has the DNA TGTGCCAGCAAGCGGCTACACCAAGAGACCCAGTACTTC.

The J gene is TRBJ2-6, the V gene TRBV29-1; perhaps D is TRBD1 or TRBD2 (6 bases each). CDR3 size: 21 residues. In germline, CDR1 is SQVTM, CDR2 ANQGSEA. The V and J ends lost 0 bases and 1 base respectively, with 25 bases between them. CDR3 nucleotides: TGCAGCGTTGAAGAACGTGTTAGGGGGGCCACTACCTTTTCTGGGGCCAACGTCCTGACTTTC. Translating gives CSVEERVRGATTFSGANVLTF. The full variable domain, rest sourced from reference TRBV29-1 and TRBJ2-6, is SAVISQKPSRDICQRGTSLTIQCQVDSQVTMMFWYRQQPGQSLTLIATANQGSEATYESGFVIDKFPISRPNLTFSTLTVSNMSPEDSSIYLCSVEERVRGATTFSGANVLTFGAGSRLTVL.

The chain employs TRBV7-8 and TRBJ2-7; D possibly corresponds to TRBD2 (5 bases). CDR3 length: 11 amino acids. Germline assignment: CDR1 SGHVS and CDR2 FQNEAQ. The V end lost 4 bases, the J end lost 10 bases, and 11 bases lay between the germline ends. The CDR3 loop is CASSSGRNQYF. The DNA for the CDR3 is TGTGCCAGCAGCTCGGGAAGGAACCAGTACTTC.

Concerning this clonotype: At one boundary the junction diverges from the germline segment, which might be a read error. The CDR3, as DNA: TGCAGTACTAGGGGGACTTACTCCTACAATGAGCAGTTCTTC. It yields the protein CSTRGTYSYNEQFF. This chain uses TRBV20-1 with TRBJ2-1, with D perhaps matching TRBD1 or TRBD2 (6 bases each). Germline loops: CDR1 DFQATT, CDR2 SNEGSKA (reference sequence). This CDR3 has 14 residues.

This clonotype was detected only a few times. This chain joins TRBV12-3 or TRBV12-4 and TRBJ1-2; D gene unclear. The ends were cut back, 3 bases at V and 4 bases at J, with 18 bases in the middle. There are 16 residues in the CDR3. The chain's CDR3 is CASSFGLTAKVYGYTF. The CDR3 coding sequence is TGTGCCAGCAGTTTCGGTTTAACAGCAAAGGTCTATGGCTACACCTTC.

The chain combines TRBV6-6 with TRBJ1-1; 10 bases are a match to TRBD1. Germline lookup yields CDR1 MNHNY and CDR2 SVGAGI (reference sequence). Trimming took 5 bases from V and 8 from J; bases not matched to a gene: 5. CDR3 length: 13 amino acids. In DNA, the CDR3 is TGTGCCAGCAGTGAGACAGGGGGCGCCGAAGCTTTCTTT. Protein sequence: CASSETGGAEAFF.

This clonotype was seen a handful of times. The chain uses TRBV5-1 and TRBJ2-6; D gene ambiguous. This CDR3 has 15 residues. V lost 4 bases, J lost 4 bases, and 12 bases lay in between. Germline values: CDR1 SGHRS, CDR2 YFSETQ. CDR3 sequence: CASSLDGLGANVLTF. DNA of the CDR3: TGCGCCAGCAGCCTTGACGGTCTGGGGGCCAACGTCCTGACTTTC.

The rearrangement links TRBV20-1 to TRBJ2-1, with D hard to call. V was trimmed by 7 bases and J by 5 bases, leaving 18 bases between them. Germline assignment: CDR1 DFQATT and CDR2 SNEGSKA (reference sequence). CDR3 length: 14 amino acids. The CDR3 nucleotides are TGCAGTGTTGGAGAGGTAAAGGGCCACAATGAGCAGTTCTTC. This encodes CSVGEVKGHNEQFF.

Only a few counts were recorded for this clonotype. The chain links TRBV12-2 to TRBJ2-1; the table's D call TRBD1 went unverified against the DNA. TRBV12-2 is tagged as a pseudogene. The length of the CDR3 is 14 residues. This CDR3 is CASRPRGPNLEQFF. The CDR3 nucleotides read TGTGCAAGTCGCCCTCGGGGTCCCAATTTGGAGCAGTTCTTC.